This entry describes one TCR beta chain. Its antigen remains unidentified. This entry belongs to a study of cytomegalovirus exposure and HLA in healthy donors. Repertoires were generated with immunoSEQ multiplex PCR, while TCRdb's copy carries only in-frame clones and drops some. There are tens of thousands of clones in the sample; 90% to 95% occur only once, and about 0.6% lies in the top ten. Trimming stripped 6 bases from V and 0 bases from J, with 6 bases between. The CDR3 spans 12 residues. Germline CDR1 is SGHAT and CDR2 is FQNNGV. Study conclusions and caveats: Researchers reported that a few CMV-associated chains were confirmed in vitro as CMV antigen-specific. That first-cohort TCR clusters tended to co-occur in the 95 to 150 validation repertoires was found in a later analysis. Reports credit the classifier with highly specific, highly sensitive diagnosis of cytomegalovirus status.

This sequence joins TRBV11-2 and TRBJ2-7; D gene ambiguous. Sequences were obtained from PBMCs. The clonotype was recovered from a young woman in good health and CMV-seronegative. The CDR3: CASRASSYEQYF. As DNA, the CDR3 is TGTGCCAGCAGGGCCAGCTCCTACGAGCAGTACTTC.